The rows below give T cell receptor beta chains drawn from one sample of a study of cytomegalovirus exposure and HLA in healthy donors. The protocol was immunoSEQ multiplex PCR, while the TCRdb copy is restricted to in-frame clones and leaves out a portion. The sample has about 130,000 clones, 60% to 80% seen once. Sequencing input: PBMCs. These receptors all stem from a man aged 25-45 years in good health and CMV-seronegative. Each CDR3 is given without its conserved first and last residue. Each record gives: V gene, J gene, CDR3 protein.

>TRBV11-3|TRBJ2-7
ASSFGAGEQY
>TRBV7-7|TRBJ2-7
ASSWGQGAGEQY
>TRBV10-3|TRBJ2-1
AISSLAGVENEQF
>TRBV4-1|TRBJ1-5
ASSSQDNQPQH
>TRBV6-5|TRBJ2-7
ASRLAGAAYEQY
>TRBV7-9|TRBJ2-2
AIQDYHGELF
>TRBV2|TRBJ1-1
ASSEGSRGPEAF
>TRBV19|TRBJ1-5
ASSMRGRVYSNQPQH
>TRBV7-9|TRBJ1-4
ASSWGRRSATNEKLF
>TRBV6-6|TRBJ1-1
ASSYGGEAF
>TRBV9|TRBJ2-7
ASSTGMGEQY
>TRBV18|TRBJ2-2
ASPNGVGDTGELF
>TRBV5-1|TRBJ2-1
ASTSGGLDEQF
>TRBV5-4|TRBJ1-2
ASSLGTGEAYGYT
>TRBV30|TRBJ1-1
AWSWGQGITEAF
>TRBV5-4|TRBJ2-2
ASSLGSRDTGELF
>TRBV9|TRBJ2-1
ASSVTGGWANEQF
>TRBV4-1|TRBJ1-1
ASSQVPGMDTEAF
>TRBV29-1|TRBJ2-2
SGREVRTGELF
>TRBV25-1|TRBJ2-7
ASSDSGTSGRMWEQY
>TRBV19|TRBJ1-5
ASSYREREPQH
>TRBV28|TRBJ2-7
ASTRQYLYEQY
>TRBV5-8|TRBJ1-2
ASSDRGGFSYT
>TRBV5-1|TRBJ1-1
ASSLAESGTGLMNTEAF
>TRBV11-2|TRBJ1-1
ASSLFPQGEVNTEAF
>TRBV2|TRBJ2-7
ASSEREDHEQY
>TRBV10-1|TRBJ2-3
ASSRRLATDTQY
>TRBV14|TRBJ1-1
ASSQDEAGTEAF
>TRBV30|TRBJ2-3
AWADRHTQY
>TRBV28|TRBJ2-7
ASDRGYEQY
>TRBV28|TRBJ2-7
ASSFGSSYEQY
>TRBV6-5|TRBJ2-2
ASSQGASGELF
>TRBV14|TRBJ1-2
ASSQDPGDGYT
>TRBV6-1|TRBJ2-7
ASRPELMSSYEQY
>TRBV2|TRBJ2-7
ASSTGFYEQY
>TRBV2|TRBJ2-1
ASRLLAGGAHEQF
>TRBV5-5|TRBJ2-7
ASSLASGAALSYEQY
>TRBV30|TRBJ2-5
AWSDGYGAQETQY
>TRBV5-5|TRBJ1-1
ASSLVGGREAF
>TRBV7-2|TRBJ2-7
ASSSGTGGYEQY
>TRBV7-8|TRBJ2-7
ASSLVADRSYEQY
>TRBV29-1|TRBJ1-1
SVDPGHTEAF
>TRBV4-1|TRBJ2-1
ASSQLGRSSYNEQF
>TRBV25-1|TRBJ2-5
ASSASRTGGQETQY
>TRBV28|TRBJ1-2
ASSLRGSNYGYT
>TRBV2|TRBJ1-3
ASSAGGTSGNTIY
>TRBV7-3|TRBJ2-2
ASSLTGAYTGELF
>TRBV11-3|TRBJ2-1
ASSRGGSGRYNEQF
>TRBV18|TRBJ2-2
ASSPRQGVDTGELF
>TRBV4-2|TRBJ2-2
ASSQGKGAGTGELF
>TRBV28|TRBJ2-4
ASTGQGATAKNIQY
>TRBV6-1|TRBJ2-3
ASSEDTSGTLDTQY
>TRBV27|TRBJ1-4
ASSRQATEKLF